This T cell receptor (beta chain) was obtained from a study of Tregs in tolerant kidney transplant recipients (dated by TCRdb to about 2019). In terms of the full investigation: TCRbeta sequencing was used in the study to identify donor-specific regulatory T cells before combined kidney and bone marrow transplantation, and the identified cells were then tracked after transplant. In a few healthy controls, several methods of expanding Tregs specific for an allogeneic donor were compared by TCRbeta repertoire sequencing.

About this clone: What this receptor recognizes is not known. Base qualities are not recorded, but no much larger clone differs from it by a single base.

For TCRbeta CDR3 sequencing, genomic DNA from the sorted cells was extracted using the QIAGEN DNeasy Blood and Tissue Kit. Through immunoSEQ, high-throughput TCRbeta CDR3 sequencing was done commercially, including PCR amplification with internal controls and bias correction. The source study handled its data this way. A unique productive TCRbeta sequence was defined by the CDR3 nucleotide sequence when primers matched, and otherwise by the CDR3 amino acid sequence together with the Vbeta and Jbeta genes. To correct sorting error, sequences shared between sorted populations at a frequency ratio of 2:1 or less were removed; the rest were assigned to the higher population. A sequence was defined as donor-reactive if the sequence was expanded at least 5-fold in CFSE-low cells compared with unstimulated cells and had a frequency of at least 0.01% in CFSE-low cells. Repertoire divergence was quantified by Jensen-Shannon divergence calculated from the top 100 TCRbeta sequences ranked by frequency. For any sample with multiple sequencing runs, sorting error was corrected in each run separately before the runs were pooled. TCRdb re-hosts the immuneACCESS table, in-frame sequences only. Its copies lack some clones; in the studies checked, an unresolved V gene accounts for under half of them, and the cause for the rest is not known. Clone size and V and J calls were adopted from that table, with D and trimming inferred from the DNA. The sample profile shows about 46,000 clones; less than 95% of them were found once. The top ten clones comprise about 0.7% of the sample.

General findings and caveats noted by the study authors: Because only a small number of patients were included, the study had limitations, and the results will need to be validated in larger populations as well as under other immunosuppression protocols. Biological reproducibility was not directly addressed, though technical replication error appeared minimal. The most biologically relevant and donor-specific TCRbeta repertoire appeared to be identified by expanding Tregs with activated donor B cells.

Thawed PBMCs were FACS-sorted into unstimulated Tregs (CD4+CD25+CD127-), CD4+ non-Tregs (CD4+CD25-), CD4 cells and CD8 cells. Thawed PBMCs were rested overnight at 37 degrees C with 200 to 250 IU/ml IL-2 before Treg sorting. Blood from healthy controls was obtained either as purchased buffy coats or from healthy volunteers. Healthy control blood was separated into PBMCs by Ficoll density gradient and cryopreserved, and patient PBMCs were collected both before and after transplant. Measured from the cysteine to the phenylalanine, the CDR3 is 18 residues long. CDR3 DNA only is kept here, 54 bases in frame from base 1. Trimming removed 2 bases from V and 5 bases from J; the gene matches leave 8 bases unexplained. CDR1 and CDR2 are read off the germline V gene (reference sequence) as SEHNR and FQNEAQ.

This TCR was recovered from a human donor in good health. Sequencing was done on a sample of Tregs from blood. The rearranged chain carries TRBV7-9 and TRBJ2-3; 15 bases in the junction line up with TRBD2. CDR3 region: CASSLWGLAGGRIDTQYF. Here is the DNA: TGTGCCAGCAGCTTATGGGGACTAGCGGGAGGCCGGATAGATACGCAGTATTTT.